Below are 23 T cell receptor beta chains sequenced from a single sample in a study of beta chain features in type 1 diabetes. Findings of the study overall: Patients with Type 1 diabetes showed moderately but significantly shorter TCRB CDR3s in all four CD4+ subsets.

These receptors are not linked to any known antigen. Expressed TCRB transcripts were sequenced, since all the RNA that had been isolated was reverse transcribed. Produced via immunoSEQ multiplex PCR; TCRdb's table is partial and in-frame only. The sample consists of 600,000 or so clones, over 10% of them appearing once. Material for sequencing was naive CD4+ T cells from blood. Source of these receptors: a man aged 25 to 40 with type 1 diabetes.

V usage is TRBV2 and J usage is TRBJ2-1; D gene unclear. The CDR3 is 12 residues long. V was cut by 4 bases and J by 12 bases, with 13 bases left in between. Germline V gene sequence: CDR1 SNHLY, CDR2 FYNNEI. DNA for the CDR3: TGTGCCAGCAGTGCTTCTCTAGTTGGGCAGTTCTTC. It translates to CASSASLVGQFF.

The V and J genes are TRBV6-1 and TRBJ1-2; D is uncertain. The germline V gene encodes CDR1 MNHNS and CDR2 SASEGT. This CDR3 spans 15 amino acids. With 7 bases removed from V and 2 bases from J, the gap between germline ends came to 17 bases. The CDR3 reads CASIRRVSGNYGYTF. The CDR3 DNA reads TGTGCCAGCATCCGAAGGGTTTCCGGGAACTATGGCTACACCTTC.

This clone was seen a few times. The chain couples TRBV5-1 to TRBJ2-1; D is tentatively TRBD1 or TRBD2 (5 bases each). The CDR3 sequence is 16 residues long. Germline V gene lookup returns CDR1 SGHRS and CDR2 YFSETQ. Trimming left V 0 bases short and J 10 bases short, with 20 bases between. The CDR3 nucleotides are TGCGCCAGCAGCTTGGTCCCGAGACAGCCCGGGGAAGAGCAGTTCTTC. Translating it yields CASSLVPRQPGEEQFF.

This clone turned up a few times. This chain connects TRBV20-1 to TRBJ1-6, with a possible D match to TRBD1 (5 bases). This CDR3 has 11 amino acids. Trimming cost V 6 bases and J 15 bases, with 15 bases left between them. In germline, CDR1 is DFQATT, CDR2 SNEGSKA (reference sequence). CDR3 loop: CSALRDADLHF. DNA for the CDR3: TGCAGTGCCCTCCGGGACGCTGACCTCCACTTT.

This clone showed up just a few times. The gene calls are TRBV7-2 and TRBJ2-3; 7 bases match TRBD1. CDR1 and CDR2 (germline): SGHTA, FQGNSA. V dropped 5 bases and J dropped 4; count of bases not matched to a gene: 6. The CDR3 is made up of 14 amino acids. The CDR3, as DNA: TGTGCCAGCAGCCCGGGGACAGTCCCAGATACGCAGTATTTT. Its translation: CASSPGTVPDTQYF.

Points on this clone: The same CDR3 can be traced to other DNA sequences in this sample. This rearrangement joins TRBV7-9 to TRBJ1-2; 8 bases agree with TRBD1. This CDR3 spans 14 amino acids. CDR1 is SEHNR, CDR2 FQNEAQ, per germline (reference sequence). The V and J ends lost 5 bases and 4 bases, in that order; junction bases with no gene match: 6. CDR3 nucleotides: TGTGCCAGCAGCCCTGGACAGGGAACCTATGGCTACACCTTC. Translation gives CASSPGQGTYGYTF.

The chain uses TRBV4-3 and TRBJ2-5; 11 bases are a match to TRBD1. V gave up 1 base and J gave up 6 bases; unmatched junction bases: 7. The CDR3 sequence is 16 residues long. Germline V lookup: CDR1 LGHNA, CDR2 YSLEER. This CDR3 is CASSQGRTGGLKTQYF. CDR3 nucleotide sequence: TGCGCCAGCAGCCAAGGACGGACAGGGGGCTTGAAGACCCAGTACTTC.

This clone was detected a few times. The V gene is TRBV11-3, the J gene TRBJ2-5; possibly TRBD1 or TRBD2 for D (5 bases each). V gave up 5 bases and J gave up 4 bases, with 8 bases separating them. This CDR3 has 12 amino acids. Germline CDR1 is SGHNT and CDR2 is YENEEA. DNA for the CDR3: TGTGCCAGCAGCACCGGGACAGAGACCCAGTACTTC. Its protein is CASSTGTETQYF. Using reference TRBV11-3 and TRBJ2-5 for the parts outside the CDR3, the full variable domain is EAGVVQSPRYKIIEKKQPVAFWCNPISGHNTLYWYLQNLGQGPELLIRYENEEAVDDSQLPKDRFSAERLKGVDSTLKIQPAELGDSAVYLCASSTGTETQYFGPGTRLLVL.

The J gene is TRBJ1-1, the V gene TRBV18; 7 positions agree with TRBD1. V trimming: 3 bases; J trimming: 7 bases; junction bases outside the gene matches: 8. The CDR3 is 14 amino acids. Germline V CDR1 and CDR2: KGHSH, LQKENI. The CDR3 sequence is CASSPTGASNEAFF. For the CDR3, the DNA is TGTGCCAGCTCACCCACAGGGGCAAGTAATGAAGCTTTCTTT.

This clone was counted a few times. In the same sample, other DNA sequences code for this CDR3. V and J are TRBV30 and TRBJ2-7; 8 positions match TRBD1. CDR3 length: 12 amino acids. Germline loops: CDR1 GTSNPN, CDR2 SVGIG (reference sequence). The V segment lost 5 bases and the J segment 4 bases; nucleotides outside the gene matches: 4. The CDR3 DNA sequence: TGTGCCTGGGCCCGGACAGGGTACGAGCAGTACTTC. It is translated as CAWARTGYEQYF.

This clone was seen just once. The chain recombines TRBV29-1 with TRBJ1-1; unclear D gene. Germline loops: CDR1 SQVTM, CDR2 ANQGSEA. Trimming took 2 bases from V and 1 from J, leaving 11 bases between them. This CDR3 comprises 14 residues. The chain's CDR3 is CSVEPQVGNTEAFF. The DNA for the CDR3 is TGCAGCGTTGAACCCCAAGTCGGGAACACTGAAGCTTTCTTT. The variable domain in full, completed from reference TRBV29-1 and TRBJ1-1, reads SAVISQKPSRDICQRGTSLTIQCQVDSQVTMMFWYRQQPGQSLTLIATANQGSEATYESGFVIDKFPISRPNLTFSTLTVSNMSPEDSSIYLCSVEPQVGNTEAFFGQGTRLTVV.

The DNA of the CDR3 is TGTGCCAGTAGCTTGGACGGCCGGCCGTTTTTT. Translation: CASSLDGRPFF. The rearrangement uses TRBV19 and TRBJ1-4; D uncertain. CDR3 length: 11 residues. CDR1 LNHDA and CDR2 SQIVND come from the germline V gene (reference sequence). The V gene lost 6 bases and the J gene lost 16 bases, with 15 bases spanning the gap.

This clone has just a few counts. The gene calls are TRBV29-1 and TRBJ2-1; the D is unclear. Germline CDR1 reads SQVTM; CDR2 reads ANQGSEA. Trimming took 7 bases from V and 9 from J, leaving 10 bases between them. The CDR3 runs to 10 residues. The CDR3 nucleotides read TGCAGCGCCTCCGTATTTGAGCAGTTCTTC. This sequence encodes CSASVFEQFF.

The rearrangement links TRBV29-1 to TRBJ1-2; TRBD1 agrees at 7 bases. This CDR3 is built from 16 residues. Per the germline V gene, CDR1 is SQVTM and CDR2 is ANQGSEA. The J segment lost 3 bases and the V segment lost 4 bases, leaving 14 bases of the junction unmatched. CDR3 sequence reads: CSVAGHRGRNDYGYTF. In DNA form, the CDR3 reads TGCAGCGTTGCAGGTCACAGGGGAAGAAATGACTATGGCTACACCTTC.

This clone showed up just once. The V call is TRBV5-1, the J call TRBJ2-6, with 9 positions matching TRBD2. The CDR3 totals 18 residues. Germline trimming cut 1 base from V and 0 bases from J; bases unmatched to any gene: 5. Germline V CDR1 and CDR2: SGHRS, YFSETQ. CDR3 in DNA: TGCGCCAGCAGCTTGTTAGCGGGGGACAGCTCTGGGGCCAACGTCCTGACTTTC. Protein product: CASSLLAGDSSGANVLTF.

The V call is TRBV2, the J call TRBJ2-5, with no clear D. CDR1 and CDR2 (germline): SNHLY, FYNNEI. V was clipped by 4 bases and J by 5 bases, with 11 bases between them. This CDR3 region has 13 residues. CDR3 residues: CASSVNFWETQYF. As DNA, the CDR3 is TGTGCCAGCAGTGTAAATTTCTGGGAGACCCAGTACTTC.

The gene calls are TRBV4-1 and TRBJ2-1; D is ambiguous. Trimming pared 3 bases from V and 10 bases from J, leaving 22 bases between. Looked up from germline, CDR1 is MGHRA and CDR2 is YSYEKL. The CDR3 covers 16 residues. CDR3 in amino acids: CASSQSDLLTPREQFF. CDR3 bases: TGCGCCAGCAGCCAGTCAGACCTCCTAACCCCCCGAGAGCAGTTCTTC.

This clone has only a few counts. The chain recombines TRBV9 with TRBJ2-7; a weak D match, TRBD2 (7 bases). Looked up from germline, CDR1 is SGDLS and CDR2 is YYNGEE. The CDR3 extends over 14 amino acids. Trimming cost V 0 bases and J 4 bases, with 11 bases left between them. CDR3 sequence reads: CASSVEQGGYEQYF. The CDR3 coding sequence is TGTGCCAGCAGCGTAGAACAGGGAGGGTACGAGCAGTACTTC.

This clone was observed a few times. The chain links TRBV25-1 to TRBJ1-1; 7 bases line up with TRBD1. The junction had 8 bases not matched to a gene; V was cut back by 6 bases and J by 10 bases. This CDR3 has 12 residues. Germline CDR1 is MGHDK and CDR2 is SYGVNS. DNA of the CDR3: TGTGCCAGCAGCCAAACAGGGGAGGGAGCTTTCTTT. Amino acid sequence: CASSQTGEGAFF. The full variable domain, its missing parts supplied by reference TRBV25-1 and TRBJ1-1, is EADIYQTPRYLVIGTGKKITLECSQTMGHDKMYWYQQDPGMELHLIHYSYGVNSTEKGDLSSESTVSRIRTEHFPLTLESARPSHTSQYLCASSQTGEGAFFGQGTRLTVV.

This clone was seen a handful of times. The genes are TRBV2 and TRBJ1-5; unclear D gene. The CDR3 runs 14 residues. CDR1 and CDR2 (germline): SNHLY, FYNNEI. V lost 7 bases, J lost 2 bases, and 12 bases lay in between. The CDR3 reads CASTPLEGNQPQHF. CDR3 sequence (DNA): TGTGCCAGCACCCCTCTCGAGGGCAATCAGCCCCAGCATTTT.

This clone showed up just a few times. The CDR3 DNA reads TGTGCCAGCAGCGTAGGGCAGGGGGCGTATCAGCCCCAGCATTTT. Encoded protein: CASSVGQGAYQPQHF. The V and J genes are TRBV9 and TRBJ1-5, with 8 bases fitting TRBD1. Trimming cost V 0 bases and J 5 bases; bases outside gene matches: 4. Germline CDR1 and CDR2: SGDLS and YYNGEE. The CDR3 sequence is 15 residues long.

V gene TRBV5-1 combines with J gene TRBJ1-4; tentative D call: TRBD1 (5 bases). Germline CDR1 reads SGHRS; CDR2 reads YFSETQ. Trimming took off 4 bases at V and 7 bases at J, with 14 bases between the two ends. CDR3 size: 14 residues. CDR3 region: CASSGSGLGEKLFF. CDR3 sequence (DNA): TGCGCCAGCAGCGGATCAGGGCTGGGTGAAAAACTGTTTTTT.

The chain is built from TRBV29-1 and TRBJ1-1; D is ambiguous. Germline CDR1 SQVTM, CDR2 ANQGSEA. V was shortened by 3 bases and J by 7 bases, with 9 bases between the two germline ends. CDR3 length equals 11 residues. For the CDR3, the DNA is TGCAGCGTTGATCTGTGGGGTGAAGCTTTCTTT. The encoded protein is CSVDLWGEAFF.